This T cell receptor (beta chain) originates from a study of blood T cell repertoires in COVID-19. Study-wide background: The United States, Italy and Spain provided the acute and convalescent COVID-19 samples.

Assay used: immunoSEQ multiplex PCR; TCRdb lists only in-frame clones, some missing. Among around 450,000 clones listed, about nine tenths were seen once. The CDR3 consists of 15 residues. Germline CDR1 LGHDT, CDR2 YNNKEL (reference sequence). Germline trimming cut 2 bases from V and 7 bases from J; bases unmatched to any gene: 5. Participant-given clinical history determined each cohort assignment. Sequenced sample: PBMCs or T cells enriched from blood (not recorded which). V and J are TRBV3-1 (or the pseudogene TRBV3-2) and TRBJ2-1; TRBD2 aligns across 10 bases. This clonotype originated in a man younger than 35 who had recovered from COVID-19. CDR3 loop: CASSQLAGAVNEQFF. The CDR3 coding sequence is TGTGCCAGCAGCCAACTAGCGGGGGCCGTGAATGAGCAGTTCTTC.